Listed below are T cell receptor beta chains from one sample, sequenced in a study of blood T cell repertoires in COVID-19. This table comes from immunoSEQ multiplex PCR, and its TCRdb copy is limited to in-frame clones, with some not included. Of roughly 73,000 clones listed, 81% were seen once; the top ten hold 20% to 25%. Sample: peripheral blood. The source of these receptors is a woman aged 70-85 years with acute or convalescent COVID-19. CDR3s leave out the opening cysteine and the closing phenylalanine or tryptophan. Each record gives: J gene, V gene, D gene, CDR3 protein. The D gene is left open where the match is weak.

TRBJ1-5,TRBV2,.,ASNTRQVNQPQH
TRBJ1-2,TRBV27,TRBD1,ASRGTGPYGYT
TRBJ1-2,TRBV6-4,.,ASRGGLGYGYT
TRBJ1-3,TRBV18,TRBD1,ASSRPPGQGRNTIY
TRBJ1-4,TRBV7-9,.,ASSLAAQVATNEKLF
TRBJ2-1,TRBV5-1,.,ASSLSMNEQF
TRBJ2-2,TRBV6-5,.,ASSPGLPGELF
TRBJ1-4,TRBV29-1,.,SVRRHANEKLF
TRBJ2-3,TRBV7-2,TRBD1,ASRTGGGADTQY
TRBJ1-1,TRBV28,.,AGPTVNTEAF
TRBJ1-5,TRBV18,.,ASSPPGGNQPQH
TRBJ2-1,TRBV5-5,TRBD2,ASSLASSGSGNEQF
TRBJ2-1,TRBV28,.,ASSPPGQSDNEQF
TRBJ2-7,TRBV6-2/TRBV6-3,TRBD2,ASSGPQTSGTYEQY
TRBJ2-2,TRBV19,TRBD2,ASSSGRTGELF
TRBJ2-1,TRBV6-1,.,ASSEKREPYNEQF
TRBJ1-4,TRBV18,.,ASSLTGQQGGMEKLF
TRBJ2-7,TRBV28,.,ASSRTGLAYEQY
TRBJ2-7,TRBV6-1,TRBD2,ASSEIPAGAGYEQY
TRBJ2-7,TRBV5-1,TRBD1,ASSLGQGANEQY
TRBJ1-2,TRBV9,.,ASSSGRARLYGYT
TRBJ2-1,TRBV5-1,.,ASSGAPGGHEQF
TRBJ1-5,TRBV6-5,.,ASSSRPQH
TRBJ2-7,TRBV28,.,ASSLSVSEQY
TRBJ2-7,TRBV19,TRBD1,ASSIVRDRGNEQY
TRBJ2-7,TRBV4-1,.,ASSPYRGEQY
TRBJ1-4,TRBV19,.,ASSTFRRGAKLF
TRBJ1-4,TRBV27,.,ASRTDEKLF
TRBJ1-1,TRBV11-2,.,ASSLTLRNTEAF
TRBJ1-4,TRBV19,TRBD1,ASQLRGRGRTNEKLF
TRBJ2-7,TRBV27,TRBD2,ASRQTSGIAYEQY
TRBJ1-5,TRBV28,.,ASSPQLQYQPQH
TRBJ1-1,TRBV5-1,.,ASSFGNTEAF
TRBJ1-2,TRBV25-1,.,ASSESLGGNAAYGYT
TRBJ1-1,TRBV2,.,ASSLSVVTEAF
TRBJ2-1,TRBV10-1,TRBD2,ASSESGAGGGNEQF
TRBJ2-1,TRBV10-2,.,ATTRSNEQF
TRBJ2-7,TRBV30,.,AWSWGGDNEQY
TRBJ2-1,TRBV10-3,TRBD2,AIRSGRDFNEQF
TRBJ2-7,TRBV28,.,ASSSRDFLVDEQY
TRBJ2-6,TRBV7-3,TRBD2,ASSARSSGSSGANVLT